Presented here are 23 T cell receptor beta chains from one specimen sequenced in a study of blood T cell repertoires in COVID-19. The repertoire was sequenced with immunoSEQ multiplex PCR; TCRdb's copy has only in-frame clones and lacks some. Altogether 250,000 to 350,000 clones are present, under 90% being singletons, with the ten largest covering roughly 2.8%. Material for sequencing was peripheral blood. Receptor source: a woman younger than 45 with COVID-19, enrolled during active disease.

The chain uses TRBV5-8 and TRBJ1-6, with D perhaps matching TRBD1 (5 bases). CDR1 is SGHTS, CDR2 YDEGEE, per germline. The CDR3 has 13 residues. Trimming shortened V by 1 base and J by 8 bases, and 7 bases separated the two germline ends. The CDR3 region has the DNA TGTGCCAGCAGCTTGAGCAGGGATTCACCCCTCCACTTT. Amino acids: CASSLSRDSPLHF.

The chain combines TRBV6-1 with TRBJ1-2, with D possibly TRBD1 on 5 matching bases. In germline, CDR1 is MNHNS, CDR2 SASEGT. Trimming left V 3 bases short and J 6 bases short, with 20 bases between. This CDR3 has 16 amino acids. Here the CDR3 reads CASSDGVRRGKNGYTF. CDR3 DNA sequence: TGTGCCAGCAGTGATGGGGTCAGAAGGGGTAAAAATGGCTACACCTTC.

This clone was seen only once. The CDR3 region has the DNA TGTGCCTGGAGTGTTGGGCGGGACTTGAATGAGCAGTTCTTC. This encodes CAWSVGRDLNEQFF. This chain connects TRBV30 to TRBJ2-1; maybe TRBD2 (6 bases). Germline V lookup: CDR1 GTSNPN, CDR2 SVGIG (reference sequence). The CDR3 has 14 amino acids. V shed 0 bases and J shed 7 bases, with 13 bases lying between them. Filled out from reference TRBV30 and TRBJ2-1, the complete variable domain reads SQTIHQWPATLVQPVGSPLSLECTVEGTSNPNLYWYRQAAGRGLQLLFYSVGIGQISSEVPQNLSASRPQDRQFILSSKKLLLSDSGFYLCAWSVGRDLNEQFFGPGTRLTVL.

The V gene is TRBV19, the J gene TRBJ1-4, with a weak D call TRBD1 (6 bases). Germline loops: CDR1 LNHDA, CDR2 SQIVND (reference sequence). Trimming took off 5 bases at V and 5 bases at J, with 15 bases between the two ends. The CDR3 is made up of 15 amino acids. CDR3 nucleotide sequence: TGTGCCAGTAGTGTGGACAGAGTGACGAATGAAAAACTGTTTTTT. Translated, it gives CASSVDRVTNEKLFF.

The DNA of the CDR3 is TGCAGCGTTGAAGGACAGGGACCCTATGGCTACACCTTC. This codes for CSVEGQGPYGYTF. The chain employs TRBV29-1 and TRBJ1-2; 7 positions agree with TRBD1. CDR3 length: 13 amino acids. Germline V gives CDR1 SQVTM, CDR2 ANQGSEA. V gave up 1 base and J gave up 4 bases; unmatched junction bases: 3.

CDR3 residues: CSARTGVGYTF. The DNA of the CDR3 is TGCAGCGCCCGGACAGGGGTAGGCTACACCTTC. V gene TRBV29-1 combines with J gene TRBJ1-2; TRBD1 matches at 9 bases. This CDR3 is 11 amino acids long. The V gene end was trimmed by 7 bases and the J gene end by 8 bases; junction bases not matched to a gene: 5. The V gene's germline CDR1 is SQVTM and CDR2 ANQGSEA.

The chain is built from TRBV7-9 and TRBJ2-3; TRBD1 agrees at 7 bases. Germline assignment: CDR1 SEHNR and CDR2 FQNEAQ (reference sequence). The CDR3 is made up of 16 amino acids. J lost 2 bases, V lost 4 bases, and 9 bases had no gene match. The chain's CDR3 is CASSSGTVFFTDTQYF. The DNA for the CDR3 is TGTGCCAGCAGCTCCGGGACAGTTTTTTTCACAGATACGCAGTATTTT.

The chain carries TRBV5-6 and TRBJ1-3; possibly TRBD1 for D (6 bases). The CDR3 length is 17 residues. Trimming stripped 0 bases from V and 1 base from J, with 14 bases between. The germline gives CDR1 SGHDT, CDR2 YYEEEE. The CDR3 region is CASSLASRGLSGNTIYF. CDR3 bases: TGTGCCAGCAGCTTGGCAAGCAGGGGCTTATCTGGAAACACCATATATTTT.

Here the CDR3 DNA reads TGTGCCAGCAGTTTCCGGACTAGCGGGGGCAATGAGCAGTTCTTC. It translates to CASSFRTSGGNEQFF. The V gene is TRBV6-2 or TRBV6-3, the J gene TRBJ2-1, with 13 bases matching TRBD2. The V segment lost 4 bases and the J segment 6 bases; nucleotides outside the gene matches: 3. CDR1 is MNHEY, CDR2 SVGEGT, per germline. This CDR3 has 15 amino acids.

The gene calls are TRBV19 and TRBJ2-7, with a weak D call TRBD1 (6 bases). Trimming took off 3 bases at V and 2 bases at J, with 14 bases between the two ends. Germline CDR1 and CDR2: LNHDA and SQIVND (reference sequence). This CDR3 is built from 15 residues. As DNA, the CDR3 is TGTGCCAGTAGTATTCTTACCGGGACAACCTACGAGCAGTACTTC. Protein product: CASSILTGTTYEQYF.

The genes are TRBV29-1 and TRBJ1-1; D is unresolved. V lost 3 bases and J 0 bases, leaving 8 bases between the germline ends. Germline assignment: CDR1 SQVTM and CDR2 ANQGSEA. This CDR3 is built from 13 residues. The CDR3 region has the DNA TGCAGCGTTGAGAACAGCTTGAACACTGAAGCTTTCTTT. It is translated as CSVENSLNTEAFF.

The chain employs TRBV5-5 and TRBJ1-1, with D uncertain. The CDR3 sequence is 13 residues long. Germline V CDR1 and CDR2: SGHKS, YYEKEE (reference sequence). Trimming removed 1 base from V and 5 bases from J, with 9 bases in between. The CDR3 DNA reads as TGTGCCAGCAGCTTGAGCGTTGGGACTGAAGCTTTCTTT. Translation: CASSLSVGTEAFF.

The sample holds one count of this clone. The V gene is TRBV6-1, the J gene TRBJ1-3; D is ambiguous. This CDR3 is 14 amino acids long. Germline V gene sequence: CDR1 MNHNS, CDR2 SASEGT. With 3 bases removed from V and 3 bases from J, the gap between germline ends came to 9 bases. CDR3 bases: TGTGCCAGCAGTGACGGGTCCTTTGGAAACACCATATATTTT. This gives the protein CASSDGSFGNTIYF.

Here the CDR3 reads CASSPINAGLGDRNTEAFF. For the CDR3, the DNA is TGTGCCAGCAGCCCTATCAATGCGGGGTTGGGCGATAGGAACACTGAAGCTTTCTTT. V and J are TRBV6-2 or TRBV6-3 and TRBJ1-1; D is unclear. This CDR3 is built from 19 residues. Germline V CDR1 and CDR2: MNHEY, SVGEGT. The V gene lost 6 bases and the J gene lost 1 base, with 27 bases spanning the gap.

The chain links TRBV11-3 to TRBJ2-1, with D possibly being TRBD2 (7 bases). Germline-derived CDR1 and CDR2 are SGHNT and YENEEA. CDR3 length: 15 amino acids. V was pared by 1 base and J by 9 bases, with 16 bases between. In nucleotides, the CDR3 is TGTGCCAGCAGCTTAGCAGGCAGGGGAGGGGGTGAGCAGTTCTTC. Amino acids: CASSLAGRGGGEQFF.

This chain joins TRBV28 and TRBJ2-1; TRBD2 agrees at 14 bases. V dropped 6 bases and J dropped 9; count of bases not matched to a gene: 7. Looked up from germline, CDR1 is MDHEN and CDR2 is SYDVKM. The CDR3 is 15 residues long. CDR3 residues: CASSGGTSGSGEQFF. CDR3 in DNA: TGTGCCAGCAGCGGTGGGACTAGCGGGAGTGGTGAGCAGTTCTTC.

This chain's CDR3 is CASSGTATNEKLFF. Here the CDR3 DNA reads TGTGCCAGTAGTGGGACAGCAACTAATGAAAAACTGTTTTTT. V usage is TRBV19 and J usage is TRBJ1-4, with TRBD1 matching over 7 bases. CDR3 length equals 14 residues. The germline V gene has CDR1 LNHDA and CDR2 SQIVND (reference sequence). After removal of 5 bases from V and 0 bases from J, the junction contained 0 bases not matched to a gene.

The CDR3 here is CATLSSTSGTQQETQYF. The CDR3 region has the DNA TGTGCCACCTTAAGTTCTACTAGCGGGACTCAACAAGAGACCCAGTACTTC. The gene calls are TRBV12-1 and TRBJ2-5; the table names TRBD2, a call not compared with the DNA. TRBV12-1 is shown as a pseudogene. This CDR3 is 17 amino acids long.

V and J are TRBV5-1 and TRBJ1-1; 11 bases match TRBD1. The CDR3 has 17 amino acids. Germline CDR1 reads SGHRS; CDR2 reads YFSETQ. V was clipped by 4 bases and J by 1 base; unmatched bases: 9. The CDR3 region is CASSLRGQGGTNTEAFF. The DNA for the CDR3 is TGCGCCAGCAGCCTCCGGGGACAGGGGGGGACGAACACTGAAGCTTTCTTT. Looking up the rest from reference TRBV5-1 and TRBJ1-1 gives the full variable domain: KAGVTQTPRYLIKTRGQQVTLSCSPISGHRSVSWYQQTPGQGLQFLFEYFSETQRNKGNFPGRFSGRQFSNSRSEMNVSTLELGDSALYLCASSLRGQGGTNTEAFFGQGTRLTVV.

V usage is TRBV7-9 and J usage is TRBJ2-3, with D possibly matching TRBD2 (6 bases). The CDR3 is made up of 12 amino acids. Germline CDR1 is SEHNR and CDR2 is FQNEAQ (reference sequence). Trimming pared 0 bases from V and 14 bases from J, leaving 12 bases between. CDR3 nucleotide sequence: TGTGCCAGCAGCTTAGCGGGGCGGAGGGGGTATTTT. It yields the protein CASSLAGRRGYF.

This rearrangement joins TRBV9 to TRBJ2-2; weak D call: TRBD1 (5 bases). The CDR3 consists of 16 residues. Germline V lookup: CDR1 SGDLS, CDR2 YYNGEE. Trimming removed 0 bases from V and 2 bases from J, with 11 bases in between. The CDR3 region is CASSVAGLINTGELFF. CDR3 in DNA: TGTGCCAGCAGCGTAGCAGGGTTGATTAACACCGGGGAGCTGTTTTTT.

V gene TRBV21-1 combines with J gene TRBJ1-2; the table's D call of TRBD1 was not tested on the DNA. TRBV21-1 is a recognized pseudogene. CDR3 length: 14 residues. The chain's CDR3 is CASSKSPQGTGYTF. DNA for the CDR3: TGTGCCAGCAGCAAATCTCCACAGGGGACAGGCTACACCTTC.

V gene TRBV27 combines with J gene TRBJ1-5; D uncertain. Germline V CDR1 and CDR2: MNHEY, SMNVEV (reference sequence). The CDR3 is made up of 16 amino acids. Trimming left V 2 bases short and J 2 bases short, with 13 bases between. The CDR3 loop is CASSLEPAGGNQPQHF. CDR3 coding DNA: TGTGCCAGCAGTTTAGAGCCCGCCGGGGGCAATCAGCCCCAGCATTTT.